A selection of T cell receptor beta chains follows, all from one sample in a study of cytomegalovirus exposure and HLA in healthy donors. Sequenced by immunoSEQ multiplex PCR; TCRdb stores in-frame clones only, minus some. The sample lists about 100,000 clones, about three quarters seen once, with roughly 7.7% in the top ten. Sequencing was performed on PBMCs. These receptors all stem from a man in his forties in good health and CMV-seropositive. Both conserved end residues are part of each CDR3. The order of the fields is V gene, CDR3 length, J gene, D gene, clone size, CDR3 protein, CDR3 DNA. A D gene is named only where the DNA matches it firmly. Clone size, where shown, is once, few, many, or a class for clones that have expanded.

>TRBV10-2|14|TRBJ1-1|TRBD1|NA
CASSGRTGHTEAFF
TGCGCCAGCAGCGGTAGGACAGGCCACACTGAAGCTTTCTTT
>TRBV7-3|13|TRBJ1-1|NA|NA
CASSLQGHTEAFF
TGTGCCAGCAGCTTACAGGGACATACTGAAGCTTTCTTT
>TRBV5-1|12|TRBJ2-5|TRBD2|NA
CASSLVSGEQYF
TGCGCCAGCAGCTTGGTGAGCGGGGAGCAGTACTTC
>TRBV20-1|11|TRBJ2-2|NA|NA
CSAPYTGELFF
TGCAGTGCTCCGTACACCGGGGAGCTGTTTTTT
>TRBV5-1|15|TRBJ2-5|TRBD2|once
CASMELAGDQETQYF
TGCGCCAGCATGGAGCTAGCGGGGGATCAAGAGACCCAGTACTTC
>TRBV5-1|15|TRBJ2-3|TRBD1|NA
CASSFGTVGTDTQYF
TGCGCCAGCAGCTTTGGGACAGTAGGGACAGATACGCAGTATTTT
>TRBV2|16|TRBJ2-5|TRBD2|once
CASISVTSGLQETQYF
TGTGCCAGCATCTCGGTAACTAGCGGGCTCCAAGAGACCCAGTACTTC
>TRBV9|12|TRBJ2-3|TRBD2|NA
CAGGDFSDTQYF
TGTGCCGGGGGGGACTTTTCAGATACGCAGTATTTT
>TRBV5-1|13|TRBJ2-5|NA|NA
CASSLTASETQYF
TGCGCCAGCAGCTTGACCGCTAGCGAGACCCAGTACTTC
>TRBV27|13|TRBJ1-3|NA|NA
CASMGPARNTIYF
TGTGCCAGCATGGGCCCGGCGCGAAACACCATATATTTT
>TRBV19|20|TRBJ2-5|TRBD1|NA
CASSIGGRDRGQALQETQYF
TGTGCCAGTAGTATAGGGGGACGGGACAGGGGGCAGGCCCTCCAAGAGACCCAGTACTTC
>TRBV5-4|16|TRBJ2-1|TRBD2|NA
CASSQASGSSYNEQFF
TGTGCCAGCAGCCAGGCAAGCGGGAGCTCCTACAATGAGCAGTTCTTC
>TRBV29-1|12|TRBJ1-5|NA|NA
CSVTELNQPQHF
TGCAGCGTGACGGAGTTGAATCAGCCCCAGCATTTT
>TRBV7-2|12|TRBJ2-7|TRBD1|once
CASSQLTGEQYF
TGTGCCAGCAGCCAACTGACAGGGGAGCAGTACTTC
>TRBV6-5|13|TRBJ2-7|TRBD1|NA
CASLGQLTYEQYF
TGTGCCAGCCTGGGACAGTTGACTTACGAGCAGTACTTC